This T cell receptor beta chain emerged from a study of shared clonotypes between healthy human individuals. Overall study context: Researchers assigned three CD4 naive, three CD4 memory, two CD8 naive and one CD8 memory plate to each donor. Study-wide findings and caveats: Researchers found naive subsets generally carried larger estimated richness than memory subsets. A handful of donors showed sharing of approximately 5% of naive CD4 clonotypes.

J was trimmed by 4 bases and V by 2 bases; bases with no gene match: 10. CDR1 and CDR2 (germline): MNHEY, SVGAGI. The CDR3 is 16 residues long. Sequenced by immunoSEQ multiplex PCR; TCRdb stores in-frame clones only, minus some. Altogether about 2.1 million clones are present, approximately 94% being singletons, with the ten largest covering approximately 1.7%. A remark on this clone: The antigen remains unidentified.

It was CD45RO-negative cells, positively selected for CCR7, that made up naive CD8 cells, with terminally differentiated effector memory CD45RA+ cells excluded. Material for sequencing was naive CD8+ T cells from PBMCs. The receptor was derived from a man between 18 and 35 years old in good health. Some clones in this sample may be carry-over from other donors' samples. This chain joins TRBV6-5 and TRBJ2-7; 8 positions agree with TRBD2. Here the CDR3 reads CASSYPKVGGDYEQYF. CDR3 in DNA: TGTGCCAGCAGTTACCCCAAGGTCGGGGGGGATTACGAGCAGTACTTC.